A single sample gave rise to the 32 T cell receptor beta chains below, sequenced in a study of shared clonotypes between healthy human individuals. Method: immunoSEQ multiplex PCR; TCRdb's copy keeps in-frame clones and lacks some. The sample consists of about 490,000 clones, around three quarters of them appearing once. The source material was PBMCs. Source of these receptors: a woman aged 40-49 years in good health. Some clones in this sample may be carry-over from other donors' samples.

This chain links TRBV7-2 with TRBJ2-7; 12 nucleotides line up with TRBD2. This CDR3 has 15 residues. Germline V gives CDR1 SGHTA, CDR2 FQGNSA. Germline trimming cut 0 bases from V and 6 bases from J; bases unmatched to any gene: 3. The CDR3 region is CASSLALGLAGEQYF. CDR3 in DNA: TGTGCCAGCAGCTTAGCGTTGGGACTAGCGGGCGAGCAGTACTTC.

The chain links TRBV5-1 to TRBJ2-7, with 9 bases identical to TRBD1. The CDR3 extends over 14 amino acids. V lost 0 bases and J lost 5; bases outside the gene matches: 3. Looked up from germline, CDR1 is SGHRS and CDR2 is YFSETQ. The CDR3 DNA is TGCGCCAGCAGCTTGGACAGGGGGCTGGACGAGCAGTACTTC. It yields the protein CASSLDRGLDEQYF.

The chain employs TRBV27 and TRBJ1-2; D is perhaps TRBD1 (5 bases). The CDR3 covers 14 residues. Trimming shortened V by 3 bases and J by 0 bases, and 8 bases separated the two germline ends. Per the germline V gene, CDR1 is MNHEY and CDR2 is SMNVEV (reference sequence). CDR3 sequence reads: CASSFARANYGYTF. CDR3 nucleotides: TGTGCCAGCAGTTTCGCCAGGGCTAACTATGGCTACACCTTC.

The CDR3 spells CASSSPASGAYEQYF. The CDR3 coding sequence is TGTGCCAGCAGTTCCCCCGCTAGCGGGGCCTACGAGCAGTACTTC. V gene TRBV28 combines with J gene TRBJ2-7; 9 nucleotides line up with TRBD2. This CDR3 has 15 amino acids. In germline, CDR1 is MDHEN, CDR2 SYDVKM. V lost 4 bases and J lost 2; bases outside the gene matches: 6.

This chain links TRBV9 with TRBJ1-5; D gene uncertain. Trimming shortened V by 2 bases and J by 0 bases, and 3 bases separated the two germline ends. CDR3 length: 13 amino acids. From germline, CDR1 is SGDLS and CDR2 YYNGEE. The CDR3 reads CASSVGSNQPQHF. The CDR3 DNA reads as TGTGCCAGCAGCGTGGGTAGCAATCAGCCCCAGCATTTT.

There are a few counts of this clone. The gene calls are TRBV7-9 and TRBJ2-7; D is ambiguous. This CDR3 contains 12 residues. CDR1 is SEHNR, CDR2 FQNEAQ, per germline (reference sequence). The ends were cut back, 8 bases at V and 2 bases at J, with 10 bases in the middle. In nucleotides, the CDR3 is TGTGCCAGCTCCGGCACTCCCTACGAGCAGTACTTC. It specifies CASSGTPYEQYF.

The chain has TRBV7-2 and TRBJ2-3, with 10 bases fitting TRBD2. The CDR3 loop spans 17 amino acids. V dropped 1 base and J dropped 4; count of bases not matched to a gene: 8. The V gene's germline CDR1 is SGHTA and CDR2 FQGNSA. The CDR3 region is CASSLGGLAEKADTQYF. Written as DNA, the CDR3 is TGTGCCAGCAGCTTAGGTGGACTAGCGGAGAAGGCAGATACGCAGTATTTT. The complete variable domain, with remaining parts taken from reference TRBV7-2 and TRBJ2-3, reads GAGVSQSPSNKVTEKGKDVELRCDPISGHTALYWYRQSLGQGLEFLIYFQGNSAPDKSGLPSDRFSAERTGGSVSTLTIQRTQQEDSAVYLCASSLGGLAEKADTQYFGPGTRLTVL.

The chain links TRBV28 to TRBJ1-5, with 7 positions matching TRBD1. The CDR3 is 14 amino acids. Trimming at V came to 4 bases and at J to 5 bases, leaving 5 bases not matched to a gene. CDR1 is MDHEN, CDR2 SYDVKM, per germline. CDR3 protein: CASSSRDRYQPQHF. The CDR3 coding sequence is TGTGCCAGCAGTTCCCGGGACAGATATCAGCCCCAGCATTTT.

CDR3 sequence (DNA): TGTGCCAGCATCCCAGGGACGAACACTGAAGCTTTCTTT. This gives the protein CASIPGTNTEAFF. J is TRBJ1-1 and V is TRBV5-8, with D possibly TRBD1 on 5 matching bases. This CDR3 is 13 amino acids long. Trimming left V 6 bases short and J 1 base short, with 10 bases between. Germline CDR1 reads SGHTS; CDR2 reads YDEGEE.

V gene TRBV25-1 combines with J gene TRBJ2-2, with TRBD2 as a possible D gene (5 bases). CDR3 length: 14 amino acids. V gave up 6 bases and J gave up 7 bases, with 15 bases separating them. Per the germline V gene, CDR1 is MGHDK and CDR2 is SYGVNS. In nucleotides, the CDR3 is TGTGCCAGCAGCCCCGAATGGGCGGGCGGGGAGCTGTTTTTT. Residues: CASSPEWAGGELFF.

The CDR3 region has the DNA TGTGCCAGTAGTACCCGGACGGCGGATCAGCCCCAGCATTTT. Its protein product is CASSTRTADQPQHF. This chain connects TRBV19 to TRBJ1-5, with D unresolved. The CDR3 consists of 14 residues. Trimming left V 4 bases short and J 5 bases short, with 12 bases between. The germline CDR1 and CDR2 sequences are LNHDA and SQIVND (reference sequence).

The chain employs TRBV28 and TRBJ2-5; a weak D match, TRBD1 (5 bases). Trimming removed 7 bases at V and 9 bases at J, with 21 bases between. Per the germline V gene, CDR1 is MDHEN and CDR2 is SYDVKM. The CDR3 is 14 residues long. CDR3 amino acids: CASNQKDILDSQYF. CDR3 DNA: TGTGCCAGCAACCAAAAGGACATTTTAGATTCCCAGTACTTC.

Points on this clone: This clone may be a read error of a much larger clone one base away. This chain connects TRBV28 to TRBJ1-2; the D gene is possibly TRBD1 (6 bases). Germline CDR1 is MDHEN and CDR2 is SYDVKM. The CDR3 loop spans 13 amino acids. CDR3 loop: CASNEGGYYGYAF. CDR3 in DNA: TGTGCCAGCAACGAGGGGGGTTACTATGGCTACGCCTTC.

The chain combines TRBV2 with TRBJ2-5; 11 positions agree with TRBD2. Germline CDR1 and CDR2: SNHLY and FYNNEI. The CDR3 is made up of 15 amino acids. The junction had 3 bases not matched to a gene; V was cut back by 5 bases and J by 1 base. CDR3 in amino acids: CASSTGTSGQETQYF. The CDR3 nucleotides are TGTGCCAGCAGTACCGGGACTAGCGGCCAAGAGACCCAGTACTTC.

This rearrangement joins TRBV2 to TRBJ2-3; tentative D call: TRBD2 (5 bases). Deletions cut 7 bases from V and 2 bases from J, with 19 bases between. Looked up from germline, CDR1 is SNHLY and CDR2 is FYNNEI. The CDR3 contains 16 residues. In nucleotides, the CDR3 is TGTGCCAGCACCTTTGGAGGAGGAGGATTCACAGATACGCAGTATTTT. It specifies CASTFGGGGFTDTQYF.

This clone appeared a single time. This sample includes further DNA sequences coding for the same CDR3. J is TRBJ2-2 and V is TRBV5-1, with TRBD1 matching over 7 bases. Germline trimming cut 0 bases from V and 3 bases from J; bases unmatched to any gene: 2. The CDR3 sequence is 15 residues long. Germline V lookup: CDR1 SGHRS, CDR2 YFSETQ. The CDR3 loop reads CASSLGQGDTGELFF. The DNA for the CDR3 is TGCGCCAGCAGCTTGGGACAGGGCGACACCGGGGAGCTGTTTTTT.

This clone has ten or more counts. CDR3 in DNA: TGTGCCAGCAGGGTCGGTCGGTGGGGCGGGAGTCCTTACAATGAGCAGTTCTTC. Residues: CASRVGRWGGSPYNEQFF. The chain has TRBV11-2 and TRBJ2-1; TRBD2 matches at 7 bases. Germline V gives CDR1 SGHAT, CDR2 FQNNGV. The CDR3 length is 18 residues. V dropped 6 bases and J dropped 4; count of bases not matched to a gene: 18.

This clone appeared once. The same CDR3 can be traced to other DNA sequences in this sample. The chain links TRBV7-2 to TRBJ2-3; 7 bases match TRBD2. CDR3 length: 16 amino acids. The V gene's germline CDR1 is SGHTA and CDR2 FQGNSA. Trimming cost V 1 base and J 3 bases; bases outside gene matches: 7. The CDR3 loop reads CASSLDPAGITDTQYF. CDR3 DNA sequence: TGTGCCAGCAGCTTAGATCCAGCGGGGATAACAGATACGCAGTATTTT. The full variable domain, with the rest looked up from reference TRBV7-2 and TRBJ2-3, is GAGVSQSPSNKVTEKGKDVELRCDPISGHTALYWYRQSLGQGLEFLIYFQGNSAPDKSGLPSDRFSAERTGGSVSTLTIQRTQQEDSAVYLCASSLDPAGITDTQYFGPGTRLTVL.

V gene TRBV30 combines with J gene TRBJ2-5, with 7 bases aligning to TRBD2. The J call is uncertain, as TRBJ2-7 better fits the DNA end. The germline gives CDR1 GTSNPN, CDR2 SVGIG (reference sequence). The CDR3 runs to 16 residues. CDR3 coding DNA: TGTGCCTGGAGTGTATGGGAGGGCAGACCTTCCTACGAGCAGTACTTC. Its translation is CAWSVWEGRPSYEQYF.

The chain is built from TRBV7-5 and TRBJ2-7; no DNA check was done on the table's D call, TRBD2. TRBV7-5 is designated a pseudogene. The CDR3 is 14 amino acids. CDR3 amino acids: CVRSLVCLGSEQYF. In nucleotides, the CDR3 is TGTGTCAGAAGCTTAGTCTGCCTAGGCTCCGAGCAGTACTTC.

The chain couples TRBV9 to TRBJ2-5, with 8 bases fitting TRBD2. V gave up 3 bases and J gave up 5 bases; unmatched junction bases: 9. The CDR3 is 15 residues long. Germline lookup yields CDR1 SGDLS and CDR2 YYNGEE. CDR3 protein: CASSAQPGGPETQYF. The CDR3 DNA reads TGTGCCAGCAGCGCTCAACCGGGAGGGCCGGAGACCCAGTACTTC.

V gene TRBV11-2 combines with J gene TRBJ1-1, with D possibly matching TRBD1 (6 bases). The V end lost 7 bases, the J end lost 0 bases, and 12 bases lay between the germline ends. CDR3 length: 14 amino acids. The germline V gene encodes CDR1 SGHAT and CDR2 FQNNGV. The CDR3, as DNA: TGTGCCAGCACCAGGACAGACATGAACACTGAAGCTTTCTTT. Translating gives CASTRTDMNTEAFF.

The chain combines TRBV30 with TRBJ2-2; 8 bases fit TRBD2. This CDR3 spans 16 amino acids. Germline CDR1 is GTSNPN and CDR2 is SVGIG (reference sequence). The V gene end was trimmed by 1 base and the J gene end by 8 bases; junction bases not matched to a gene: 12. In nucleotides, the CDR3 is TGTGCCTGGAGTGATGAGGAGCGGGGGTTCCTTGGGGAGCTGTTTTTT. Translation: CAWSDEERGFLGELFF. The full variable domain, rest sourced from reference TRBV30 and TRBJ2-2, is SQTIHQWPATLVQPVGSPLSLECTVEGTSNPNLYWYRQAAGRGLQLLFYSVGIGQISSEVPQNLSASRPQDRQFILSSKKLLLSDSGFYLCAWSDEERGFLGELFFGEGSRLTVL.

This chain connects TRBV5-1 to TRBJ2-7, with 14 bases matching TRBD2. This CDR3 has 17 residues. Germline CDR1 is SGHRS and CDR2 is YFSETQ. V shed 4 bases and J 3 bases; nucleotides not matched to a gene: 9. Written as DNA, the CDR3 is TGCGCCAGCAGCCCGGGGACTAGCGGGAGAGGGTTCTACGAGCAGTACTTC. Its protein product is CASSPGTSGRGFYEQYF. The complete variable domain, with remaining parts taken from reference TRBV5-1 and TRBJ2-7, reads KAGVTQTPRYLIKTRGQQVTLSCSPISGHRSVSWYQQTPGQGLQFLFEYFSETQRNKGNFPGRFSGRQFSNSRSEMNVSTLELGDSALYLCASSPGTSGRGFYEQYFGPGTRLTVT.

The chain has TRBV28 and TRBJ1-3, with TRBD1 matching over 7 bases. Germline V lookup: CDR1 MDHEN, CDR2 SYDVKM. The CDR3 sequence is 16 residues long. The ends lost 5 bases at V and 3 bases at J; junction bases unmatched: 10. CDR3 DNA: TGTGCCAGCAGTGGCAACAGGGGAGTGGGTGGAAACACCATATATTTT. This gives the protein CASSGNRGVGGNTIYF.

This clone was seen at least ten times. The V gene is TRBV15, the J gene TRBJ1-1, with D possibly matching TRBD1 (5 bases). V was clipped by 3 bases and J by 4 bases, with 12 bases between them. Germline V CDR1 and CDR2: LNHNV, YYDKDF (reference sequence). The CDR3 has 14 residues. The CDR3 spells CATSRLGGVTEAFF. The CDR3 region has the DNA TGTGCCACCAGCAGGCTGGGGGGGGTCACTGAAGCTTTCTTT.

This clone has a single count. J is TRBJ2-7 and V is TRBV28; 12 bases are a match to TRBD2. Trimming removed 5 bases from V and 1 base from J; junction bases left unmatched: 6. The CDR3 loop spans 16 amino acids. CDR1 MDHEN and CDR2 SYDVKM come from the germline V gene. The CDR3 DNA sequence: TGTGCCAGCAGTGGGACCGGGACTAGCGGGTCCTACGAGCAGTACTTC. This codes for CASSGTGTSGSYEQYF.

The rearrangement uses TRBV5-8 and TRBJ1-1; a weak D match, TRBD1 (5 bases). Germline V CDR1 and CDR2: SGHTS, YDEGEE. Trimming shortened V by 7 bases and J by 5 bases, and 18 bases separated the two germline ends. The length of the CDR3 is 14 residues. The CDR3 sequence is CASASVGRDTEAFF. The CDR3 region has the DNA TGTGCCAGCGCCTCGGTGGGGCGGGATACTGAAGCTTTCTTT.

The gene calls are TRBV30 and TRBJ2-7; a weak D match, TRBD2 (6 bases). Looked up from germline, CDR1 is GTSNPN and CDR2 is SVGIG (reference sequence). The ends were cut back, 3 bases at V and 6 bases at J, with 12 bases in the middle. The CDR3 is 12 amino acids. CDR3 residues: CAWSLGGGEQYF. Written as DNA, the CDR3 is TGTGCCTGGAGCCTCGGGGGTGGCGAGCAGTACTTC.

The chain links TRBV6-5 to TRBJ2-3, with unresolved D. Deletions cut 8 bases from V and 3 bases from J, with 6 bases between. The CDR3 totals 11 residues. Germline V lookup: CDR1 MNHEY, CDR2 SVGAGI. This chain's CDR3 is CASGSTDTQYF. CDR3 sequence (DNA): TGTGCCAGCGGTTCTACAGATACGCAGTATTTT.

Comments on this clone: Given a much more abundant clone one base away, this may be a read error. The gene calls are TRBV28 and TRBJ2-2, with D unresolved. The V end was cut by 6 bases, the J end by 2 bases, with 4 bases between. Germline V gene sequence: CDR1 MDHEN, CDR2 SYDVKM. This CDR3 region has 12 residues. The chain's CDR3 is CASSVNTGELFF. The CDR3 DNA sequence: TGTGCCAGCAGCGTTAACACCGGGGAGCTGTTTTTT.

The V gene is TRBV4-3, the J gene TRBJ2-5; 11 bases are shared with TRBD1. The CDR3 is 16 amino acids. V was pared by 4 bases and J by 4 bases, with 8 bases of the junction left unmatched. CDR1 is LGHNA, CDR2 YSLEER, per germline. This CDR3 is CASSLTPGQGGETQYF. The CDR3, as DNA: TGCGCCAGCAGCCTGACCCCGGGACAGGGGGGAGAGACCCAGTACTTC.